This record covers a single T cell receptor (beta chain). This sample stems from a study of T cell changes during pregnancy in multiple sclerosis. Only in-frame clones appear in the TCRdb table, and some are missing; sequencing was by immunoSEQ multiplex PCR. The sample contains approximately 100,000 clones, almost 95% of which appear only once. Trimming removed 5 bases at V and 0 bases at J, with 12 bases between. Germline V gene sequence: CDR1 MGHDK, CDR2 SYGVNS. The length of the CDR3 is 15 residues. This chain uses TRBV25-1 with TRBJ2-3; no definite D call. The sequencing used peripheral blood, collected before pregnancy. The receptor's source is a female donor with multiple sclerosis, enrolled in a pregnancy study. The CDR3 protein is CASSPRGESTDTQYF. The CDR3 bases are TGTGCCAGCAGTCCCCGTGGAGAAAGCACAGATACGCAGTATTTT.